This T cell receptor beta chain was retrieved from a study of T-cell reconstitution after alpha-beta-depleted transplantation in children. Study-level results: Several hundred rapidly expanded clones from non-depleted graft cells reportedly supplied alpha-beta T cells about two months post-transplant. Among T cells one year after transplant, newly produced cells accounted for most counts and diversity. Surviving recipient T cells and thymic progenitors underlay high day-60 TCRbeta diversity in some patients.

The library targeted TCRbeta and was prepared with unique molecular identifiers. TCRdb fed the PCR reads into MiXCR, producing one record per CDR3 protein. The sample lists around 670,000 distinct CDR3 sequences; 13% were seen once. This clonotype was picked up many times. Its antigen is unknown. Losses at the gene ends were 3 bases for V and 9 bases for J; bases not matched to a gene: 8. CDR1 SQVTM and CDR2 ANQGSEA come from the germline V gene. The CDR3 spans 14 residues. Sample: PBMCs, taken before TCRalphabeta/CD19-depleted stem cell transplant. The TCR originated in a girl aged 2-10 years with congenital amegakaryocytic thrombocytopenia, due to receive a stem cell transplant. This chain connects TRBV29-1 to TRBJ2-1, with TRBD2 identical over 10 bases. Here the CDR3 DNA reads TGCAGCGTTGACGGGCTAGCGGGAGATCTTGAGCAGTTCTTC. As protein: CSVDGLAGDLEQFF.